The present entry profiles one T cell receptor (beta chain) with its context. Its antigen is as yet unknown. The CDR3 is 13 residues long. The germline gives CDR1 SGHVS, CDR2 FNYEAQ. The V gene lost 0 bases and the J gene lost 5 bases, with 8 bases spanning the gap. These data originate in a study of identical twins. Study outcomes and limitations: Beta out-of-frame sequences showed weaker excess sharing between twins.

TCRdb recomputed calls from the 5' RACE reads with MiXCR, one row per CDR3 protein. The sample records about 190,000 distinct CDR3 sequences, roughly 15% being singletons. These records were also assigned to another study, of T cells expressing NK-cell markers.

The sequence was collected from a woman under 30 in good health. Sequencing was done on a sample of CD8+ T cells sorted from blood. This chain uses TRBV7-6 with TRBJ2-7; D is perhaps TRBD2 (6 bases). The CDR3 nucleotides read TGTGCCAGCAGCTTAGCCGGGAGTCACGAGCAGTACTTC. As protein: CASSLAGSHEQYF.